This T cell receptor (beta chain) is from a study of cytomegalovirus exposure and HLA in healthy donors. Turning to this clone: Its matching antigen is unknown.

General study results and limits: Researchers reported in a later analysis that a missense DCLRE1C variant was tied to TCR beta V- and J-gene trimming. Researchers reportedly found TCR beta sequences accurately predicted most subjects' HLA-A and HLA-B alleles.

The PCR employed 60 Vbeta primers together with 13 Jbeta primers. TCRdb keeps only in-frame clones here, not all; method: immunoSEQ multiplex PCR. The listing records tens of thousands of clones. The TCR sequence derives from a woman aged 35 to 49 in good health and CMV-seronegative. Sequencing was done on a sample of PBMCs.

This chain's CDR3 is CASSSRDSYTEAFF. The CDR3 DNA reads TGTGCCAGCAGTTCCCGGGACAGTTACACTGAAGCTTTCTTT. V and J are TRBV5-5 and TRBJ1-1; 7 nucleotides line up with TRBD1. This CDR3 is 14 amino acids long. The ends lost 5 bases at V and 3 bases at J; junction bases unmatched: 7. CDR1 SGHKS and CDR2 YYEKEE come from the germline V gene (reference sequence).